These 8 T cell receptor beta chains were all obtained from the same sample, sequenced in a study of cytomegalovirus exposure and HLA in healthy donors. PCR involved 60 Vbeta and 13 Jbeta primers. TCRdb's copy holds only in-frame clones and misses some; the assay was immunoSEQ multiplex PCR. The table has 280,000 or so clones, over 85% seen once. The sequenced sample was PBMCs. The receptor source for this set is a young woman in good health and CMV-seronegative.

The rearrangement uses TRBV2 and TRBJ1-5; D possibly corresponds to TRBD1 (5 bases). V shed 1 base and J shed 2 bases, with 9 bases lying between them. Germline V gives CDR1 SNHLY, CDR2 FYNNEI. The CDR3 has 15 residues. CDR3 nucleotides: TGTGCCAGCAGTGAAGGAAAAGGGGGCAATCAGCCCCAGCATTTT. Translation: CASSEGKGGNQPQHF.

The chain is built from TRBV4-1 and TRBJ2-2; 10 nucleotides match TRBD2. Per germline, CDR1 MGHRA and CDR2 YSYEKL. Trimming removed 4 bases from V and 1 base from J; junction bases left unmatched: 15. This CDR3 is built from 20 residues. As DNA, the CDR3 is TGCGCCAGCAGCCCGACCCCGGTGCTAGCGGGGGCCGTGAACACCGGGGAGCTGTTTTTT. Amino acids: CASSPTPVLAGAVNTGELFF.

The chain has TRBV5-8 and TRBJ1-2, with D perhaps matching TRBD1 (5 bases). The V gene lost 1 base and the J gene lost 0 bases, with 10 bases spanning the gap. The CDR3 is 15 residues long. Germline V CDR1 and CDR2: SGHTS, YDEGEE. CDR3 region: CASSLWGGANYGYTF. CDR3 in DNA: TGTGCCAGCAGCTTGTGGGGGGGAGCTAACTATGGCTACACCTTC.

V and J are TRBV7-3 and TRBJ1-1, with D tentatively TRBD1 (6 bases). The CDR3 contains 15 residues. Germline V gene data show CDR1 as SGHTA and CDR2 as FQGTGA. Deletions cut 4 bases from V and 4 bases from J, with 16 bases between. The CDR3 nucleotides read TGTGCCAGCAGCTCCCCCGACAGGAGGAGCACTGAAGCTTTCTTT. This sequence encodes CASSSPDRRSTEAFF.

The rearrangement links TRBV4-1 to TRBJ2-3, with D perhaps matching TRBD2 (5 bases). CDR1 and CDR2 from the germline V gene are MGHRA and YSYEKL. Trimming took 5 bases from V and 2 from J, leaving 8 bases between them. CDR3 length: 13 amino acids. The CDR3 sequence: CASSERSTDTQYF. CDR3 sequence (DNA): TGCGCCAGCAGCGAGCGGTCCACAGATACGCAGTATTTT.

V gene TRBV5-1 combines with J gene TRBJ2-7; perhaps TRBD2 as D (6 bases). This CDR3 is built from 13 residues. Per germline, CDR1 SGHRS and CDR2 YFSETQ. The germline V and J ends were trimmed by 4 bases and 3 bases, with 11 bases remaining between them. The CDR3 sequence is CASSHTGDYEQYF. The CDR3 DNA reads as TGCGCCAGCAGCCATACGGGGGACTACGAGCAGTACTTC.

A word on this clone: A read error may produce the germline difference seen at one junction end. J is TRBJ1-1 and V is TRBV7-7; possibly TRBD1 for D (6 bases). Germline assignment: CDR1 SSHAT and CDR2 FNYEAQ (reference sequence). The CDR3 has 13 amino acids. CDR3 sequence reads: CASSLGQGTEAFF. The CDR3 DNA reads as TGTGCTAGCAGCTTGGGACAAGGCACTGAAGCTTTCTTT.

The chain links TRBV7-9 to TRBJ2-3, with D unclear. CDR1 is SEHNR and CDR2 is FQNEAQ in the germline V gene (reference sequence). The CDR3 length is 16 residues. Between the trimmed V and J ends, which lost 2 bases and 1 base, there was a span of 13 bases. CDR3 nucleotide sequence: TGTGCCAGCAGCTTAATGGTAATCGGTGGCACAGATACGCAGTATTTT. It yields the protein CASSLMVIGGTDTQYF.